These 32 T cell receptor beta chains share one sample of origin, sequenced in a study of low-dose radiotherapy and immunotherapy resistance in tumors. TRAV- and TRBV-specific primers were used for first-strand cDNA, which covered alpha and beta chains. TCR amplification used roughly 20 PCR cycles, a constant-region primer and a V-primer adapter. In TCRdb, the reads were re-called with MiXCR into one record per CDR3 protein. Of 30,000 to 50,000 distinct CDR3 sequences listed, around a third are singletons. Time point denoted: before trial treatment. This specimen was PBMCs, taken before treatment. The source of these receptors is a male donor with gallbladder cancer.

Points on this clonotype: A read error is likely here: a far larger clone is one base away. The J gene is TRBJ2-1, the V gene TRBV22-1; the D call in the table, TRBD2, was not verified against the DNA. TRBV22-1 counts as a pseudogene. This CDR3 is 16 amino acids long. The CDR3 here is CASSSDLQRAGNEQFF. DNA of the CDR3: TGTGCCAGCAGTTCCGACCTCCAGCGGGCAGGCAATGAGCAGTTCTTC.

This clonotype has a count of ten or more. The rearrangement uses TRBV19 and TRBJ2-3; the D is unclear. Germline CDR1 and CDR2: LNHDA and SQIVND (reference sequence). The CDR3 sequence is 15 residues long. V lost 3 bases to trimming and J lost 2 bases, with 12 bases between them. This CDR3 is CASSMGGPFTDTQYF. CDR3 nucleotides: TGTGCCAGTAGTATGGGCGGCCCCTTCACAGATACGCAGTATTTT.

With regard to this clonotype: It is likely a read error: a sequence one base away is far more abundant. J is TRBJ2-1 and V is TRBV28, with D possibly matching TRBD1 (6 bases). Germline V CDR1 and CDR2: MDHEN, SYDVKM. The CDR3 is made up of 14 amino acids. The CDR3 spells CASILVGAYNEQFF. The CDR3 DNA reads as TGTGCCAGCATTTTAGTGGGGGCGTACAATGAGCAGTTCTTC.

A note on this clonotype: This may stem from a read error, because a much larger clone lies one nucleotide away. This sequence joins TRBV4-3 and TRBJ2-1; 7 bases align to TRBD2. Germline V gene data show CDR1 as LGHNA and CDR2 as YSLEER. The CDR3 extends over 18 amino acids. The CDR3 DNA reads as TGCGCCCGCAGCCAAGATCTTAGCCGGACTAGTCGTGTCGATGAGCAGTTCTTC. It specifies CARSQDLSRTSRVDEQFF.

The chain couples TRBV11-1 to TRBJ2-7, with 7 bases matching TRBD1. Per the germline V gene, CDR1 is SGHAT and CDR2 is FQDESV (reference sequence). V shed 5 bases, J shed 6 bases, and the junction held 10 bases outside the gene matches. The CDR3 consists of 14 residues. CDR3 protein: CASSTTGLQAEQYF. The DNA of the CDR3 is TGTGCCAGCAGCACGACAGGGCTCCAGGCCGAGCAGTACTTC.

On this clonotype itself: At one boundary the junction diverges from the germline segment, which might be a read error. J is TRBJ2-7 and V is TRBV28; 7 bases fit TRBD1. Germline V lookup: CDR1 MDHEN, CDR2 SYDVKM. The CDR3 consists of 15 residues. The CDR3 protein is CASSGSGTDPYEQNF. The CDR3 bases are TGTGCCAGCAGTGGGTCCGGGACAGACCCCTACGAGCAGAACTTC.

This clonotype was found many times. In this CDR3 the conserved last residue, phenylalanine or tryptophan, is missing, so a read error is likely. The DNA is omitted, as the CDR3 cannot be located on it reliably, and the CDR3 follows TCRdb's listing. The chain links TRBV21-1 to TRBJ2-5; the listed D gene, TRBD1, was not tested against the DNA. TRBV21-1 is classified as a pseudogene. The CDR3 is made up of 12 amino acids, end residues included. The CDR3 is CASSKEVGAVDG.

The V call is TRBV18, the J call TRBJ1-1; TRBD1 matches 7 bases. CDR3 length: 14 amino acids. J was trimmed by 1 base and V by 8 bases; bases with no gene match: 7. Germline V lookup: CDR1 KGHSH, CDR2 LQKENI. The CDR3 protein is CASEKGAGNTEAFF. CDR3 nucleotide sequence: TGTGCCAGCGAAAAGGGGGCAGGGAACACTGAAGCTTTCTTT.

This clonotype was counted many times. The gene calls are TRBV29-1 and TRBJ2-5; D is perhaps TRBD1 or TRBD2 (5 bases each). CDR3 length: 16 residues. The germline CDR1 and CDR2 sequences are SQVTM and ANQGSEA. Between the trimmed V and J ends, which lost 0 bases and 5 bases, there was a span of 19 bases. The CDR3 region is CSVEDWGGLEYETQYF. The CDR3 DNA reads TGCAGCGTTGAAGATTGGGGCGGGCTTGAATACGAGACCCAGTACTTC. Together with reference TRBV29-1 and TRBJ2-5, the CDR3 gives the full variable domain: SAVISQKPSRDICQRGTSLTIQCQVDSQVTMMFWYRQQPGQSLTLIATANQGSEATYESGFVIDKFPISRPNLTFSTLTVSNMSPEDSSIYLCSVEDWGGLEYETQYFGPGTRLLVL.

Relative to its sample, this clonotype is medium-sized. V usage is TRBV6-2 or TRBV6-3 and J usage is TRBJ1-4, with D hard to call. CDR3 length: 12 amino acids. The V and J ends lost 6 bases and 4 bases respectively, with 6 bases between them. Germline CDR1 is MNHEY and CDR2 is SVGEGT. This CDR3 is CASREYNEKLFF. The CDR3 DNA follows: TGTGCCAGCAGAGAGTATAATGAAAAACTGTTTTTT.

This clonotype has at least ten counts. The chain couples TRBV7-3 to TRBJ2-7, with TRBD2 identical over 9 bases. The CDR3 runs 16 residues. Germline values: CDR1 SGHTA, CDR2 FQGTGA. The V gene end was trimmed by 5 bases and the J gene end by 1 base; junction bases not matched to a gene: 9. The CDR3 loop is CASSPTSGADSYEQYF. In DNA, the CDR3 is TGTGCCAGCAGCCCGACTAGCGGAGCCGATTCCTACGAGCAGTACTTC.

The CDR3 sequence is CATSEAASYEQYF. CDR3 nucleotides: TGTGCCACCAGTGAGGCTGCGTCCTACGAGCAGTACTTC. The V call is TRBV24-1, the J call TRBJ2-7; D not certain. Trimming took 4 bases from V and 1 from J, leaving 7 bases between them. Germline V gene data show CDR1 as KGHDR and CDR2 as SFDVKD. This CDR3 is built from 13 residues.

As for this clonotype: A far larger clone is off by one base, so a read error is likely. It is unclear where the CDR3 begins or ends on the DNA, so no DNA is shown, and the CDR3 is as TCRdb lists it. The V gene is TRBV6-5, the J gene TRBJ1-2. The germline V gene has CDR1 MNHEY and CDR2 SVGAGI. The CDR3 is 12 residues long, ends included. The CDR3 sequence: CAITGANYGCTF.

This chain uses TRBV5-1 with TRBJ2-1; D is possibly TRBD1 (6 bases). The CDR3 runs to 13 residues. V lost 4 bases to trimming and J lost 4 bases, with 9 bases between them. CDR1 and CDR2 (germline): SGHRS, YFSETQ. CDR3 nucleotides: TGCGCCAGCAGCCCTGACAGGTACAATGAGCAGTTCTTC. Its protein is CASSPDRYNEQFF.

V gene TRBV20-1 combines with J gene TRBJ2-1, with a weak D call TRBD2 (6 bases). Germline CDR1 DFQATT, CDR2 SNEGSKA (reference sequence). This CDR3 has 15 amino acids. Trimming removed 5 bases from V and 3 bases from J, with 17 bases in between. For the CDR3, the DNA is TGCAGTGCTGGAAGTAGACTAGACTTCTACAATGAGCAGTTCTTC. Encoded protein: CSAGSRLDFYNEQFF.

Comments on this clonotype: A far more abundant clone sits one base away, making this likely a read error. This chain connects TRBV9 to TRBJ1-2; D is uncertain. V was pared by 4 bases and J by 2 bases, with 15 bases between. Germline values: CDR1 SGDLS, CDR2 YYNGEE. The CDR3 runs 15 residues. CDR3 DNA sequence: TGTGCCAGCAGCTTGGGGAAGACGATCAACTATGGCTACACCTTC. It translates to CASSLGKTINYGYTF.

Within the sample, this clonotype is medium-sized. The V and J genes are TRBV28 and TRBJ2-3; 7 nucleotides line up with TRBD1. This CDR3 contains 15 residues. Per germline, CDR1 MDHEN and CDR2 SYDVKM. V lost 10 bases and J lost 0; bases outside the gene matches: 10. CDR3 nucleotide sequence: TGTGCCATCCAACCCCCAGGGGGTAGCACAGATACGCAGTATTTT. Translating gives CAIQPPGGSTDTQYF.

This clonotype has ten or more counts. The V and J genes are TRBV29-1 and TRBJ2-7; 7 nucleotides match TRBD2. The germline gives CDR1 SQVTM, CDR2 ANQGSEA. The trim removed 0 bases at V and 2 bases at J, leaving 10 bases unmatched. The CDR3 covers 16 residues. The CDR3 DNA is TGCAGCGTTGAAGACCGATTAAGCGGGACGACCTACGAGCAGTACTTC. It encodes CSVEDRLSGTTYEQYF.

This clonotype has more than one count but fewer than ten. The chain links TRBV12-3 or TRBV12-4 to TRBJ2-7; perhaps D is TRBD1 or TRBD2 (5 bases each). The V end lost 3 bases, the J end lost 0 bases, and 12 bases lay between the germline ends. CDR3 length: 15 residues. DNA of the CDR3: TGTGCCAGCAGTTTTGAGAGGGGAACCTCCTACGAGCAGTACTTC. Protein: CASSFERGTSYEQYF.

In its sample, this clonotype was seen a few times. V is TRBV10-3 and J is TRBJ1-5, with D unresolved. V dropped 2 bases and J dropped 4 bases, with 12 bases sitting between them. The CDR3 covers 15 residues. CDR1 ENHRY and CDR2 SYGVKD come from the germline V gene. CDR3 region: CAISEPDGGNQPQHF. In DNA, the CDR3 is TGTGCCATCAGTGAGCCCGACGGAGGGAATCAGCCCCAGCATTTT.

This chain connects TRBV20-1 to TRBJ2-1; TRBD2 is a possible D gene (6 bases). V was pared by 3 bases and J by 8 bases, with 17 bases between. CDR1 DFQATT and CDR2 SNEGSKA come from the germline V gene (reference sequence). This CDR3 is built from 14 residues. The CDR3 region has the DNA TGCAGTGCTAGTCCCGCGGGAAAGGGCGATGAGCAGTTCTTC. Translation gives CSASPAGKGDEQFF.

There are many counts of this clonotype. The chain employs TRBV7-2 and TRBJ2-1; the D gene could be TRBD1 or TRBD2 (5 bases each). The length of the CDR3 is 13 residues. The germline V gene encodes CDR1 SGHTA and CDR2 FQGNSA. V dropped 5 bases and J dropped 15 bases, with 20 bases sitting between them. CDR3 residues: CASSVPGRPKGFF. The CDR3 bases are TGTGCCAGCAGCGTTCCGGGACGGCCGAAGGGGTTCTTC.

The J gene is TRBJ2-5, the V gene TRBV3-1, with D tentatively TRBD1 or TRBD2 (5 bases each). The CDR3 consists of 15 residues. Looked up from germline, CDR1 is LGHDT and CDR2 is YNNKEL (reference sequence). V shed 7 bases and J shed 3 bases, with 18 bases lying between them. The CDR3 loop reads CASTPGAPREETQYF. The CDR3 DNA follows: TGTGCCAGCACCCCCGGGGCCCCTCGGGAAGAGACCCAGTACTTC.

The chain recombines TRBV19 with TRBJ2-2, with D tentatively TRBD2 (5 bases). The CDR3 sequence is 14 residues long. The germline CDR1 and CDR2 sequences are LNHDA and SQIVND (reference sequence). The V end lost 6 bases, the J end lost 1 base, and 9 bases lay between the germline ends. CDR3 nucleotide sequence: TGTGCCAGTAGGGCGGACTGGAACACCGGGGAGCTGTTTTTT. It encodes CASRADWNTGELFF.

This clonotype was seen many times. The gene calls are TRBV2 and TRBJ2-2, with TRBD2 matching over 8 bases. The ends lost 6 bases at V and 6 bases at J; junction bases unmatched: 6. Germline V gene lookup returns CDR1 SNHLY and CDR2 FYNNEI. CDR3 length: 14 amino acids. The CDR3 DNA follows: TGTGCCAGCAGACCGGGACTAGGGTCCGGGGAGCTGTTTTTT. Translation: CASRPGLGSGELFF.

This clonotype was detected only once. A far larger clone is off by one base, so a read error is likely. CDR3 sequence reads: CASSVARGVAGGEVQETQYF. CDR3 nucleotide sequence: TGTGCCAGCAGCGTAGCTCGAGGGGTAGCGGGAGGTGAGGTACAAGAGACCCAGTACTTC. V is TRBV12-2 and J is TRBJ2-5; the table names TRBD2, a call not compared with the DNA. TRBV12-2 is a recognized pseudogene. The CDR3 loop spans 20 amino acids.

This clonotype was detected a few times. With a much larger clone just one base away, this may be a read error. The chain recombines TRBV4-1 with TRBJ2-7, with a tentative D call TRBD2 (6 bases). The length of the CDR3 is 12 residues. Germline V CDR1 and CDR2: MGHRA, YSYEKL. Deletions cut 4 bases from V and 4 bases from J, with 8 bases between. In DNA, the CDR3 is TGCGCCAGCAGCCGTCGGGGGTACGAGCAGTACTTC. Protein product: CASSRRGYEQYF.

The chain employs TRBV3-1 and TRBJ2-7, with 8 positions matching TRBD2. The CDR3 length is 18 residues. Trimming at V came to 0 bases and at J to 2 bases, leaving 12 bases not matched to a gene. CDR1 LGHDT and CDR2 YNNKEL come from the germline V gene (reference sequence). As DNA, the CDR3 is TGTGCCAGCAGCCAAGAAGAGGACTGGACTAGCATGACCTACGAGCAGTACTTC. Its protein product is CASSQEEDWTSMTYEQYF.

The sample holds many counts of this clonotype. V usage is TRBV7-9 and J usage is TRBJ1-6, with unresolved D. Germline assignment: CDR1 SEHNR and CDR2 FQNEAQ (reference sequence). This CDR3 is built from 13 residues. V dropped 5 bases and J dropped 7 bases, with 9 bases sitting between them. CDR3 sequence: CASSPTGNSPLHF. The CDR3 DNA follows: TGTGCCAGCAGCCCAACGGGGAATTCACCCCTCCACTTT.

The table lists this clonotype with many counts. The V and J genes are TRBV4-2 and TRBJ2-5, with D maybe TRBD2 (5 bases). V lost 3 bases and J 4 bases, leaving 21 bases between the germline ends. The germline V gene encodes CDR1 LGHNA and CDR2 YNFKEQ. CDR3 length: 17 amino acids. The CDR3 protein is CASSHGSWTQMGETQYF. CDR3 DNA sequence: TGTGCCAGCAGCCATGGGTCCTGGACTCAGATGGGAGAGACCCAGTACTTC.

Turning to this clonotype: With a far larger clone one base away, a read error is the likely cause. The chain has TRBV28 and TRBJ2-7; 9 nucleotides line up with TRBD1. Germline loops: CDR1 MDHEN, CDR2 SYDVKM. The CDR3 is 14 amino acids. The V segment lost 7 bases and the J segment 3 bases; nucleotides outside the gene matches: 7. CDR3 in DNA: TGTGCCAGCATTCCCGGGACAGGGCGCTACGAGCAGTACTTC. It encodes CASIPGTGRYEQYF.

This sequence joins TRBV5-1 and TRBJ1-1; 7 nucleotides line up with TRBD1. V lost 1 base and J lost 5; bases outside the gene matches: 5. From germline, CDR1 is SGHRS and CDR2 YFSETQ. The CDR3 sequence is 14 residues long. DNA for the CDR3: TGCGCCAGCAGCTTGAATATCAGGGGGACTGAAGCTTTCTTT. This sequence encodes CASSLNIRGTEAFF.